This T cell receptor (beta chain) was found in a study of blood T cell repertoires in COVID-19. Sequencing used immunoSEQ multiplex PCR; TCRdb keeps in-frame clones, though not all of them. This sample carries over 70,000 clones, 80% to 95% of them seen once, and the ten largest clones take less than 2.5%. The CDR3 is made up of 20 amino acids. Germline-derived CDR1 and CDR2 are SGHRS and YFSETQ. Trimming took off 3 bases at V and 4 bases at J, with 30 bases between the two ends. The receptor was isolated from a human donor with active COVID-19. The donor label of this sample is uncertain. The sample taken for sequencing was peripheral blood. The V gene is TRBV5-1, the J gene TRBJ2-3; tentatively, D is TRBD2 (6 bases). The CDR3 region is CASSSGVPWVSQVSSDTQYF. CDR3 nucleotide sequence: TGCGCCAGCAGCTCGGGAGTTCCATGGGTATCCCAAGTAAGCTCAGATACGCAGTATTTT.